This section outlines one TCR beta chain sequence together with its context. Method: immunoSEQ multiplex PCR; TCRdb's copy keeps in-frame clones and lacks some. The profile shows around 26,000 clones, around nine tenths of them singletons. This entry comes from a study of blood T cell repertoires in COVID-19. For the study at large: From T cells, B-cell-depleted T cells, or PBMCs came the material, which was cDNA or gDNA.

From germline, CDR1 is SGHRS and CDR2 YFSETQ. Germline trimming cut 2 bases from V and 3 bases from J; bases unmatched to any gene: 5. CDR3 length: 15 residues. This sequence was found in a human donor in a cohort sampled during active COVID-19. The sequenced sample was peripheral blood. V usage is TRBV5-1 and J usage is TRBJ2-5; 9 bases align to TRBD2. CDR3 in DNA: TGCGCCAGCAGCTTCGGCGGGGGGGAGGAAGAGACCCAGTACTTC. Residues: CASSFGGGEEETQYF. The complete variable domain, with remaining parts taken from reference TRBV5-1 and TRBJ2-5, reads KAGVTQTPRYLIKTRGQQVTLSCSPISGHRSVSWYQQTPGQGLQFLFEYFSETQRNKGNFPGRFSGRQFSNSRSEMNVSTLELGDSALYLCASSFGGGEEETQYFGPGTRLLVL.